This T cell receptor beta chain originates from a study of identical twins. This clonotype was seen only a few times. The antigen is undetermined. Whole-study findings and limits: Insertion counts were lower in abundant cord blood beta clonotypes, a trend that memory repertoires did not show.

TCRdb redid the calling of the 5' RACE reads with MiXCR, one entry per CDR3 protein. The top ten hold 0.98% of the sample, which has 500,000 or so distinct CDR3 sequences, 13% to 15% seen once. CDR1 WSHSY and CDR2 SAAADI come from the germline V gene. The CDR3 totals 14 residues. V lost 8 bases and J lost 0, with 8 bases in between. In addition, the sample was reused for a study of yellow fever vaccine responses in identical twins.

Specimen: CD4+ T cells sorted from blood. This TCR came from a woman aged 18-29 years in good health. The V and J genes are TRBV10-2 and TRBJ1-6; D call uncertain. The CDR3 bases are TGCGCCAGCGAACCCGGCTCCTATAATTCACCCCTCCACTTT. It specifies CASEPGSYNSPLHF.